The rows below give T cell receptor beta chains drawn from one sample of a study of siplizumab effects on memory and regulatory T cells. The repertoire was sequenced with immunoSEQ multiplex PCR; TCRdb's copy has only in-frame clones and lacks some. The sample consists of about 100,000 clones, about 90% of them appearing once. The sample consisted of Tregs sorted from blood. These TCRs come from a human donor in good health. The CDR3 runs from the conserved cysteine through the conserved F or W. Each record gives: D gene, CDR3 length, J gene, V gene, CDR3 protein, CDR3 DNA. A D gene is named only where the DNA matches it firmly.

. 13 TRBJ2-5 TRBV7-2 CASRKPGSETQYF TGTGCCAGCAGAAAACCGGGGAGTGAGACCCAGTACTTC
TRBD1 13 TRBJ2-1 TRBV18 CASSLAGGGEQFF TGTGCCAGCTCCCTCGCAGGGGGCGGAGAGCAGTTCTTC
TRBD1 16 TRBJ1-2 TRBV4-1 CASSPPGGGSNYGYTF TGCGCCAGCAGTCCCCCAGGGGGAGGATCTAACTATGGCTACACCTTC
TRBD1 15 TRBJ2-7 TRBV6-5 CASSYSGTGGYEQYF TGTGCCAGCAGTTACTCGGGGACAGGGGGCTACGAGCAGTACTTC
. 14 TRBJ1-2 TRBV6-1 CASNRESSNYGYTF TGTGCCAGCAACAGGGAAAGCTCTAACTATGGCTACACCTTC
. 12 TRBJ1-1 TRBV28 CASSFTVGGAFF TGTGCCAGCAGTTTTACGGTGGGAGGAGCTTTCTTT
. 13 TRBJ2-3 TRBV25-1 CASSEGPPDTQYF TGTGCCAGCAGTGAAGGGCCCCCAGATACGCAGTATTTT
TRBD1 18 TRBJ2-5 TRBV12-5 CASGQGTGALGVQETQYF TGTGCTAGTGGTCAGGGGACAGGGGCGCTTGGGGTTCAAGAGACCCAGTACTTC
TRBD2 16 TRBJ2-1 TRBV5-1 CASAWTSDKTYNEQFF TGCGCCAGCGCATGGACTAGCGATAAAACCTACAATGAGCAGTTCTTC
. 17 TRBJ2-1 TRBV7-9 CASSLGTATQLYNEQFF TGTGCCAGCAGCTTAGGGACAGCTACCCAACTATACAATGAGCAGTTCTTC
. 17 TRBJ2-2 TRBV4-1 CASSQRFGGRNTGELFF TGCGCCAGCAGCCAACGGTTCGGGGGACGTAACACCGGGGAGCTGTTTTTT
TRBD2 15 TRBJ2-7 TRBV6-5 CASSYSAGGYYEQYF TGTGCCAGCAGTTATAGCGCGGGAGGGTACTACGAGCAGTACTTC
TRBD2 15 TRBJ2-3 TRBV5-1 CASSSLAGGTDTQYF TGCGCCAGCAGCTCCTTAGCGGGAGGCACAGATACGCAGTATTTT
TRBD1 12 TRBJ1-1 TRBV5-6 CASKTGVTEAFF TGTGCCAGTAAGACAGGGGTCACTGAAGCTTTCTTT
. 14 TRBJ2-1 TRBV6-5 CATRDGSSYNEQFF TGTGCCACGAGGGACGGGAGCTCCTACAATGAGCAGTTCTTC
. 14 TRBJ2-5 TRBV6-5 CATRRLSPWETQYF TGTGCCACCCGGCGGCTCAGCCCGTGGGAGACCCAGTACTTC
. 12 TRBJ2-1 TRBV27 CASSFRGAEQFF TGTGCCAGCAGTTTTAGGGGTGCCGAGCAGTTCTTC